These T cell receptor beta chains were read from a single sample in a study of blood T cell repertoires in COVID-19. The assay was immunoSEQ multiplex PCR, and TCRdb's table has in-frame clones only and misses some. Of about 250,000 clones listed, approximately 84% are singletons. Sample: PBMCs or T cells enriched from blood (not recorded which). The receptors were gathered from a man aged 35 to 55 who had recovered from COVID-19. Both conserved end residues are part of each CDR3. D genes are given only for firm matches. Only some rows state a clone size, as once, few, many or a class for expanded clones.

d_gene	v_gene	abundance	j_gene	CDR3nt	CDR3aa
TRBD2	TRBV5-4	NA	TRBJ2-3	TGTGCCAGCAGCTCGCGGGGGGGCGCAGATACGCAGTATTTT	CASSSRGGADTQYF
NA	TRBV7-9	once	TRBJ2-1	TGTGCCAGCAGCTCCCGGGTCAGGGGAAATGAGCAGTTCTTC	CASSSRVRGNEQFF
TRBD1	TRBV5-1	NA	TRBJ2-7	TGCGCCAGCAGCTCAACAGGGGATATGGCATCCGAGCAGTACTTC	CASSSTGDMASEQYF
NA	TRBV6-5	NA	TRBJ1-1	TGTGCCAGCAGATCCGGGACAAGGTCTGAAGCTTTCTTT	CASRSGTRSEAFF
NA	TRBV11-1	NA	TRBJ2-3	TGTGCCAGCAGTCTAGTAGCAGATACGCAGTATTTT	CASSLVADTQYF
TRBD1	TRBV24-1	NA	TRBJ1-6	TGTGCCACCAGTGTATTGACAGGGACTAATTCACCCCTCCACTTT	CATSVLTGTNSPLHF
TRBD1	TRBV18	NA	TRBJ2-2	TGTGCCAGCTCACCACCTCAGGGGGCTACGAACACCGGGGAGCTGTTTTTT	CASSPPQGATNTGELFF
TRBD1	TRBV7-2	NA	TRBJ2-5	TGTGCCAGCAGCCGGGACAGGGGAGAGACCCAGTACTTC	CASSRDRGETQYF
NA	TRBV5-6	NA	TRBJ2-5	TGTGCCAGCAGCGGTCGGGACATACAAGAGACCCAGTACTTC	CASSGRDIQETQYF
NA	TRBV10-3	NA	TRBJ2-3	TGTGCCATCATGGCCAGCACAGATACGCAGTATTTT	CAIMASTDTQYF
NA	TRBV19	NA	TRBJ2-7	TGTGCCAGTAGTTCAACAGAAATCTCCTACGAGCAGTACTTC	CASSSTEISYEQYF
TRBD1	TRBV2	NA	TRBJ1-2	TGTGCCAGCGAGGGGGCGGGTGGCTACACCTTC	CASEGAGGYTF
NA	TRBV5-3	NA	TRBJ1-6	TGTGCCAGAAGCGGTCCGGATTGGAGTACGTGGAATTCACCCCTCCACTTT	CARSGPDWSTWNSPLHF
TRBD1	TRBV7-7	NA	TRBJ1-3	TGTGCCAGCAGCGCGACCACAGGGGCTGGAAACACCATATATTTT	CASSATTGAGNTIYF
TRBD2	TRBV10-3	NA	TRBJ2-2	TGTGCCATCACGGGACTAGCGGGGGGCACCGGGGAGCTGTTTTTT	CAITGLAGGTGELFF
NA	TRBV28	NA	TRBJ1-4	TGTGCCAGCAGCTCCGCGGGAGCGGGATTTGAAAAACTGTTTTTT	CASSSAGAGFEKLFF
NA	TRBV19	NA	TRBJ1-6	TGTGCCAGTAGTATAGGAACGGGTAGCCATTCACCCCTCCACTTT	CASSIGTGSHSPLHF
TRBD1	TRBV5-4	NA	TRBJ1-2	TGTGCCAGCAGCTCCGCAGGGGGCGACTATGGCTACACCTTC	CASSSAGGDYGYTF
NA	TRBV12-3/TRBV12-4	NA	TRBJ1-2	TGTGCCAGCAGTCAAGGGGGTAGTGGCTACACCTTC	CASSQGGSGYTF
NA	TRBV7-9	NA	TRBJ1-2	TGTGCCAGCAGCTTAGAAAATCTCGGTGGCTACACCTTC	CASSLENLGGYTF
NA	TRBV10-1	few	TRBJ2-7	TGCGCCAGGAGCTCTCCGCTCGGCTACGAGCAGTACTTC	CARSSPLGYEQYF
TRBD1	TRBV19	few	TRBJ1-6	TGTGCCAGTAGCTCAGGGGGCGCATCCTATAATTCACCCCTCCACTTT	CASSSGGASYNSPLHF
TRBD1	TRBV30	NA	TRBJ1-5	TGTGCCTGGAGTTTAGGGGGCGGCAATCAGCCCCAGCATTTT	CAWSLGGGNQPQHF
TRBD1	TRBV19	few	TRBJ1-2	TGTGCCAGTAGTCGGGACAGTACGCCTACTAATGGCTACACCTTC	CASSRDSTPTNGYTF
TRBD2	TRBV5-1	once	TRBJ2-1	TGCGCCAGCAGCTTGGGGACTAGCGGGATATACAATGAGCAGTTCTTC	CASSLGTSGIYNEQFF
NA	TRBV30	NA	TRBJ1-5	TGTGCCTGGAGCGACAGTAGCAATCAGCCCCAGCATTTT	CAWSDSSNQPQHF
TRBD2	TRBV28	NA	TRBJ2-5	TGTGCCAGCACTTTAGGGGGACTAGCGGGAGACGGAGAGACCCAGTACTTC	CASTLGGLAGDGETQYF
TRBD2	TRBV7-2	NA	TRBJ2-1	TGTGCCAGCAGCCCGACTAGCGGGGGCTACAATGAGCAGTTCTTC	CASSPTSGGYNEQFF
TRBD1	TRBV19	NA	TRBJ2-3	TGTGCCAGTACTCTAGGACAGGGCGCAGATACGCAGTATTTT	CASTLGQGADTQYF
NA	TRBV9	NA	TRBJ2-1	TGTGCCAGCAGCGTTGGCGGTAGCGTGGGCGGCAATGAGCAGTTCTTC	CASSVGGSVGGNEQFF
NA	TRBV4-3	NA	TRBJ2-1	TGCGCCAGCAGCCAAGAAACAGGGTACAATGAGCAGTTCTTC	CASSQETGYNEQFF
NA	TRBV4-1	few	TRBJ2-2	TGCGCCAGCAGCCTACGGACTCCGGACACCGGGGAGCTGTTTTTT	CASSLRTPDTGELFF
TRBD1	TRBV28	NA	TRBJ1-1	TGTGCCAGCAGTCAACCGACAGGGTCGAACACTGAAGCTTTCTTT	CASSQPTGSNTEAFF
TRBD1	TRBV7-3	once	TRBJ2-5	TGTGCCAGCAGCTTAACGTGGACAGGGGAAGAGACCCAGTACTTC	CASSLTWTGEETQYF
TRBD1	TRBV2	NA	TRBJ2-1	TGTGCCAACAGACAGGGGAATTACAATGAGCAGTTCTTC	CANRQGNYNEQFF
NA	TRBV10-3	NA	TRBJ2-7	TGTGCCATCACGGCGACTCGGACTCCCTACGAGCAGTACTTC	CAITATRTPYEQYF
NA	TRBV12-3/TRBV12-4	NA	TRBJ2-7	TGTGCCAGCAGTTTCGACAGGCAGAACGAGCAGTACTTC	CASSFDRQNEQYF
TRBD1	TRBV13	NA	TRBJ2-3	TGTGCCAGCAGCTCGGACAGGGACACAACAGATACGCAGTATTTT	CASSSDRDTTDTQYF
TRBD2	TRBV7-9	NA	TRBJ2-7	TGTGCCAGCAGCCAGCTAGCGGAGGGTTACGAGCAGTACTTC	CASSQLAEGYEQYF
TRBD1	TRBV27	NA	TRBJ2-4	TGTGCCAGCAGTTTACAGGCCCCGGGACAGAAAAACATTCAGTACTTC	CASSLQAPGQKNIQYF
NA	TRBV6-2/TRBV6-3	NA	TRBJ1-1	TGTGCCAGCAGTTACTTCAGGGGTGGGGACACTGAAGCTTTCTTT	CASSYFRGGDTEAFF
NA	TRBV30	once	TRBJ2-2	TGTGCCTGGAGTGGGCAGACCGGGGAGCTGTTTTTT	CAWSGQTGELFF
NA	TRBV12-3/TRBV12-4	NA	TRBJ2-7	TGTGCCAGCAGTTTAGCGAGCGGCCCCCTTCTCTTC	CASSLASGPLLF
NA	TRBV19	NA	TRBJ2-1	TGTGCCAGCCGAGCGGGCTCTTCCTCCTACAATGAGCAGTTCTTC	CASRAGSSSYNEQFF
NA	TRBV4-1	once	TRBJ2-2	TGCGCCAGCAGCCGCGCAGGGTCGACCGGGGAGCTGTTTTTT	CASSRAGSTGELFF
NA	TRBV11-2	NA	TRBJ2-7	TGTGCCAGCAGCCCACACTACGAGCAGTACTTC	CASSPHYEQYF
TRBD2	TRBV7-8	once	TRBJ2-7	TGTGCCAGCAGCTTCCCCGGGACTAGCGTCTACGAGCAGTACTTC	CASSFPGTSVYEQYF
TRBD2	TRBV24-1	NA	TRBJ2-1	TGTGCCACCAGTGTCCAGGGAGGGAATGAGCAGTTCTTC	CATSVQGGNEQFF
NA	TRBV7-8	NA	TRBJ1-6	TGTGCCAGCAGCCTACAGGGAGACTATTCACCCCTCCACTTT	CASSLQGDYSPLHF
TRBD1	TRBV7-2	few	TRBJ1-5	TGTGCCAGCAGCTCCACAGGGGGCAATCAGCCCCAGCATTTT	CASSSTGGNQPQHF
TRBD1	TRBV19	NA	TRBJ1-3	TGTGCCAGTAGCTCGACAGGGGTTGGAAACACCATATATTTT	CASSSTGVGNTIYF